These 13 T cell receptor beta chains originate from one sample sequenced in a study of beta chain features in type 1 diabetes. The investigators reverse transcribed all of the isolated RNA, so they sequenced expressed TCRB transcripts. Method: immunoSEQ multiplex PCR; TCRdb's copy keeps in-frame clones and lacks some. The table lists almost 250,000 clones, roughly an eighth of them singletons. The sample was naive CD4+ T cells from blood. These receptors all come from a middle-aged woman in good health.

The genes are TRBV10-3 and TRBJ2-1; TRBD1 agrees at 8 bases. Germline CDR1 and CDR2: ENHRY and SYGVKD. The CDR3 runs to 15 residues. V trimming: 4 bases; J trimming: 5 bases; junction bases outside the gene matches: 7. CDR3 nucleotides: TGTGCCATCAGTGTTAGCGGACAGGGAAACAATGAGCAGTTCTTC. Translating gives CAISVSGQGNNEQFF.

The genes are TRBV2 and TRBJ2-3; 8 bases map to TRBD1. V was pared by 6 bases and J by 2 bases, with 7 bases of the junction left unmatched. This CDR3 contains 15 residues. From germline, CDR1 is SNHLY and CDR2 FYNNEI. This CDR3 reads CASRSDRGLTDTQYF. The CDR3 region has the DNA TGTGCCAGCAGGAGCGACAGGGGTCTCACAGATACGCAGTATTTT.

The chain recombines TRBV4-3 with TRBJ1-1, with 7 bases fitting TRBD1. This CDR3 contains 15 residues. Per the germline V gene, CDR1 is LGHNA and CDR2 is YSLEER. J lost 1 base, V lost 1 base, and 3 bases had no gene match. Here the CDR3 DNA reads TGCGCCAGCAGCCAAGTCCGGGACAGGAACACTGAAGCTTTCTTT. Its translation: CASSQVRDRNTEAFF.

The chain recombines TRBV5-4 with TRBJ2-3; D gene unclear. Germline V gene lookup returns CDR1 SGHNT and CDR2 YYREEE (reference sequence). The CDR3 contains 14 residues. Trimming shortened V by 2 bases and J by 3 bases, and 10 bases separated the two germline ends. The CDR3 protein is CASSFPRGTDTQYF. CDR3 coding DNA: TGTGCCAGCAGCTTCCCCCGCGGTACAGATACGCAGTATTTT.

The table lists this clone with a few counts. The DNA for the CDR3 is TGTGCCAGTAGTGCCACAGGGGGTGAGCAGTTCTTC. Translating gives CASSATGGEQFF. This sequence joins TRBV19 and TRBJ2-1, with 8 bases matching TRBD1. CDR1 and CDR2 (germline): LNHDA, SQIVND (reference sequence). The CDR3 runs 12 residues. The trim removed 5 bases at V and 9 bases at J, leaving 3 bases unmatched.

The rearrangement links TRBV5-5 to TRBJ2-1; 11 positions match TRBD1. CDR3 size: 16 residues. Trimming took 2 bases from V and 7 from J; bases not matched to a gene: 8. Germline CDR1 SGHKS, CDR2 YYEKEE (reference sequence). CDR3 region: CASSFSGGQGANEQFF. The CDR3, as DNA: TGTGCCAGCAGCTTTTCCGGTGGACAGGGGGCTAATGAGCAGTTCTTC.

This chain connects TRBV13 to TRBJ2-4; 11 bases fit TRBD1. Germline values: CDR1 PRHDT, CDR2 FYEKMQ (reference sequence). This CDR3 is built from 19 residues. Trimming at V came to 7 bases and at J to 1 base, leaving 15 bases not matched to a gene. In nucleotides, the CDR3 is TGTGCCAGCACGTACGTGAGGACAGGGGGCAAATCGGCCAAAAACATTCAGTACTTC. This encodes CASTYVRTGGKSAKNIQYF.

This clone was counted between two and nine times. The rearrangement joins TRBV23-1 to TRBJ2-2, with 7 bases aligning to TRBD2. TRBV23-1 qualifies as an ORF whose function is uncertain. V gave up 6 bases and J gave up 3 bases; unmatched junction bases: 16. This CDR3 has 18 amino acids. This CDR3 reads CASSHRRIGGIYTGELFF. The CDR3 region has the DNA TGCGCCAGCAGCCATCGCCGGATCGGGGGGATTTACACCGGGGAGCTGTTTTTT.

A few counts support this clone. The chain employs TRBV14 and TRBJ2-1; D is possibly TRBD1 (5 bases). V lost 0 bases, J lost 3 bases, and 9 bases lay in between. Germline V gene sequence: CDR1 SGHDN, CDR2 FVKESK. CDR3 length equals 15 residues. The CDR3 loop reads CASSQETGHYNEQFF. CDR3 bases: TGTGCCAGCAGCCAAGAAACAGGCCACTACAATGAGCAGTTCTTC.

The table lists this clone with a few counts. The V and J genes are TRBV5-1 and TRBJ2-1, with 10 bases lining up with TRBD1. The V gene end was trimmed by 4 bases and the J gene end by 9 bases; junction bases not matched to a gene: 10. CDR1 is SGHRS, CDR2 YFSETQ, per germline. This CDR3 has 15 amino acids. CDR3 sequence reads: CASSHDRGRSVEQFF. DNA of the CDR3: TGCGCCAGCAGCCACGACAGGGGGCGCAGTGTTGAGCAGTTCTTC.

The rearrangement uses TRBV27 and TRBJ2-7; TRBD1 is a possible D gene (7 bases). The V gene's germline CDR1 is MNHEY and CDR2 SMNVEV (reference sequence). V was clipped by 5 bases and J by 4 bases, with 27 bases between them. This CDR3 is 18 amino acids long. The CDR3 sequence: CASSHHPTGTVLAYEQYF. For the CDR3, the DNA is TGTGCCAGCAGTCACCATCCAACTGGGACAGTACTAGCATACGAGCAGTACTTC.

In this sample, this clone turned up a few times. The chain uses TRBV9 and TRBJ2-2; D possibly corresponds to TRBD1 (6 bases). The V and J ends lost 1 base and 2 bases respectively, with 9 bases between them. The germline V gene has CDR1 SGDLS and CDR2 YYNGEE. The CDR3 is 15 amino acids. CDR3 nucleotides: TGTGCCAGCAGCGTAAGGGGGACAAACACCGGGGAGCTGTTTTTT. Translating gives CASSVRGTNTGELFF.

The table lists this clone with a few counts. The genes are TRBV27 and TRBJ1-2; D not resolved. Per the germline V gene, CDR1 is MNHEY and CDR2 is SMNVEV (reference sequence). The CDR3 is made up of 14 amino acids. Trimming removed 5 bases at V and 8 bases at J, with 18 bases between. CDR3 sequence: CASSPDGDRGGYTF. The CDR3 DNA is TGTGCCAGCAGTCCGGACGGGGATCGGGGAGGCTACACCTTC.